This entry concerns a single TCR beta chain. Antigen specificity is unknown. At one end the junction does not follow the germline gene, possibly because of a read error. The data were obtained in a study of molecular identifiers for immune sequencing clone quantification. Study-level background: Split five ways in replicates, RNA from approximately 20,000 or 98,000 naive CD8 cells had four portions sequenced. Overall study findings and caveats: Whereas clones above 20 RNA copies held under 1% of naive-cell molecules, they held over 97% of effector molecules.

The bulk TCR libraries were made with methods described before and with listed TCR primers. TCRdb called the PCR reads again in MiXCR, with one record for every CDR3 protein. The sample has over 550,000 distinct CDR3 sequences; roughly 23% are singletons. From germline, CDR1 is SGHDT and CDR2 YYEEEE. This CDR3 has 14 residues. Sequenced sample: naive CD8+ T cells from blood, with Jurkat cell RNA spiked in. Subset indicated: FACS-sorted CD8+CD4-CCR7+CD45RA+ naive T cells. This clonotype originated in a human donor in good health. Some libraries in this study had Jurkat cell RNA spiked in. The V and J genes are TRBV5-6 and TRBJ2-4; D possibly corresponds to TRBD2 (6 bases). The CDR3 loop reads CASSLSSGVDIQNF. The CDR3 DNA reads as TGTGCCAGCAGCTTATCCTCGGGGGTAGACATTCAGAACTTC.